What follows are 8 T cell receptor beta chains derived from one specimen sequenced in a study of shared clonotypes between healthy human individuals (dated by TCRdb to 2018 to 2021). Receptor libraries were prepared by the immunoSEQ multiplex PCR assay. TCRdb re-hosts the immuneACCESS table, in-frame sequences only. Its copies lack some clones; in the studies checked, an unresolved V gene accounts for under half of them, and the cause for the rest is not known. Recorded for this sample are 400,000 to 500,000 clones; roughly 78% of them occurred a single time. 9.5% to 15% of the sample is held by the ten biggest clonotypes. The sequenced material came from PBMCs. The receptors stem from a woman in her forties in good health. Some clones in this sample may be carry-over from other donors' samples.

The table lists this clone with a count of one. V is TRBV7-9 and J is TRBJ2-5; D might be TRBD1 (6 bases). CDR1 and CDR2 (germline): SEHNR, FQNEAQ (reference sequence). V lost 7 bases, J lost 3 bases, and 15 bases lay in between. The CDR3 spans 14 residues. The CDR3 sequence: CASTFSGGEETQYF. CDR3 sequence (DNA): TGTGCCAGCACCTTTAGTGGGGGCGAAGAGACCCAGTACTTC. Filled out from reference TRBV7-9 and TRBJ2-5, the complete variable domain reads DTGVSQNPRHKITKRGQNVTFRCDPISEHNRLYWYRQTLGQGPEFLTYFQNEAQLEKSRLLSDRFSAERPKGSFSTLEIQRTEQGDSAMYLCASTFSGGEETQYFGPGTRLLVL.

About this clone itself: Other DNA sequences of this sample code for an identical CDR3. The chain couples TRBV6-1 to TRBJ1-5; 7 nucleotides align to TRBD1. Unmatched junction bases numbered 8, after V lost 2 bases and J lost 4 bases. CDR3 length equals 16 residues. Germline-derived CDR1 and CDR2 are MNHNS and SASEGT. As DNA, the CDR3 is TGTGCCAGCAGTGAATTACAGGGGTATAGTAATCAGCCCCAGCATTTT. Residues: CASSELQGYSNQPQHF.

The CDR3 is CASSADSGAFSDTQYF. The CDR3 DNA is TGTGCCAGCAGCGCAGATAGCGGGGCATTTTCAGATACGCAGTATTTT. This chain joins TRBV9 and TRBJ2-3, with 8 bases matching TRBD2. The germline gives CDR1 SGDLS, CDR2 YYNGEE. V lost 3 bases to trimming and J lost 4 bases; unmatched junction nucleotides: 10. The CDR3 runs 16 residues.

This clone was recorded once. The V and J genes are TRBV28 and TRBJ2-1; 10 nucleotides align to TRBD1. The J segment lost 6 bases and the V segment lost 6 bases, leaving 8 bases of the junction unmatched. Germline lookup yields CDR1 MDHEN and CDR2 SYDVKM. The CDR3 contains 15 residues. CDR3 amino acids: CASSPRDRGFNEQFF. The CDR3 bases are TGTGCCAGCAGCCCCCGGGACAGGGGATTCAATGAGCAGTTCTTC.

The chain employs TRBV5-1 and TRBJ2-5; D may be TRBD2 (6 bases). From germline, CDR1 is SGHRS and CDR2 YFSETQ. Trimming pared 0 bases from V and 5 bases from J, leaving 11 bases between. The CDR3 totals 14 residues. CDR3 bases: TGCGCCAGCAGCTTGGTGGCGGGATCGGAGACCCAGTACTTC. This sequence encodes CASSLVAGSETQYF.

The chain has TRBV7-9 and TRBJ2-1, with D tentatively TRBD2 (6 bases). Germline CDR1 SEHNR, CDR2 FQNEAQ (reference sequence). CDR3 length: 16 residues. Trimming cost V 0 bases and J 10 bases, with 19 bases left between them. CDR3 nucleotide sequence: TGTGCCAGCAGCTTAGCGGGAGGAGGACTTAGCGCCGAGCAGTTCTTC. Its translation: CASSLAGGGLSAEQFF.

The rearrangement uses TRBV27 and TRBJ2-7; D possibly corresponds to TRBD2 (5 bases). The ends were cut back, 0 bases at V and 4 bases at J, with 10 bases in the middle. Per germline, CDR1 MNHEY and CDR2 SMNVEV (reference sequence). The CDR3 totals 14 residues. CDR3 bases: TGTGCCAGCAGTTTATCACCTCCGGGGTACGAGCAGTACTTC. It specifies CASSLSPPGYEQYF.

The CDR3 DNA reads TGTGCCAGCAGCTCGGGTTGGGGAGGGGAAGAGACCCAGTACTTC. This gives the protein CASSSGWGGEETQYF. The J gene is TRBJ2-5, the V gene TRBV7-2; TRBD2 agrees at 7 bases. The CDR3 contains 15 residues. The junction had 8 bases not matched to a gene; V was cut back by 4 bases and J by 3 bases. Germline lookup yields CDR1 SGHTA and CDR2 FQGNSA.